These 9 T cell receptor beta chains were all obtained from the same sample, sequenced in a study of shared clonotypes between healthy human individuals. The data were produced by immunoSEQ multiplex PCR, yet TCRdb's version contains in-frame clones alone and is incomplete. The repertoire consists of about 490,000 clones, with almost 80% occurring once and the leading ten covering around 12%. Sequencing input: PBMCs. These receptors were taken from a woman aged 40 to 49 in good health. Some clones in this sample may be carry-over from other donors' samples.

The chain has TRBV6-1 and TRBJ2-7; TRBD2 matches at 7 bases. The junction had 4 bases not matched to a gene; V was cut back by 1 base and J by 7 bases. The CDR3 has 13 amino acids. The germline V gene encodes CDR1 MNHNS and CDR2 SASEGT. This CDR3 reads CASSEGWGGEQYF. CDR3 coding DNA: TGTGCCAGCAGTGAAGGCTGGGGAGGGGAGCAGTACTTC.

This clone was counted only a few times. The J gene is TRBJ1-1, the V gene TRBV27; tentatively, D is TRBD1 (5 bases). The germline V and J ends were trimmed by 6 bases and 10 bases, with 18 bases remaining between them. Per the germline V gene, CDR1 is MNHEY and CDR2 is SMNVEV (reference sequence). CDR3 size: 13 residues. In DNA, the CDR3 is TGTGCCAGCAGCGTTGACAGCCAGGTGGGAGCTTTCTTT. Residues: CASSVDSQVGAFF.

About this clone: The same CDR3 can be traced to other DNA sequences in this sample. The rearrangement joins TRBV6-4 to TRBJ2-1, with TRBD2 matching 12 bases. The junction had 1 base not matched to a gene; V was cut back by 4 bases and J by 3 bases. From germline, CDR1 is MRHNA and CDR2 SNTAGT. The CDR3 length is 15 residues. Here the CDR3 DNA reads TGTGCCAGCAGTGCGACTAGCGGGAGCTACAATGAGCAGTTCTTC. Translated: CASSATSGSYNEQFF.

With regard to this clone: A junction end diverges from the germline sequence, so it may reflect a read error. V usage is TRBV5-1 and J usage is TRBJ2-5, with 7 bases identical to TRBD2. The germline gives CDR1 SGHRS, CDR2 YFSETQ. The CDR3 covers 15 residues. The CDR3 loop is CASSLGGIQEETQYF. CDR3 nucleotide sequence: TGCGCCAGCAGTTTGGGAGGGATACAGGAAGAGACCCAGTACTTC.

This chain links TRBV10-1 with TRBJ2-1; D uncertain. Germline V gene sequence: CDR1 WNHNN, CDR2 SYGVQD (reference sequence). V shed 0 bases and J shed 6 bases, with 12 bases lying between them. There are 15 residues in the CDR3. CDR3 DNA sequence: TGCGCCAGCAGTGAGTCGAGCCCAAGCCGCAATGAGCAGTTCTTC. Its protein product is CASSESSPSRNEQFF.

This rearrangement joins TRBV29-1 to TRBJ2-3; TRBD2 aligns across 7 bases. The CDR3 has 14 amino acids. V lost 7 bases and J lost 0; bases outside the gene matches: 7. Looked up from germline, CDR1 is SQVTM and CDR2 is ANQGSEA. For the CDR3, the DNA is TGCAGCGCCCGCTGGGGGGGAAGCACAGATACGCAGTATTTT. Its translation is CSARWGGSTDTQYF.

As to this clone: A far larger clone is off by one base, so a read error is likely. In DNA, the CDR3 is TGTGCCGGCAGTCAGGACAGGGGGAAGGGAGAGCAGTACTTC. The encoded protein is CAGSQDRGKGEQYF. This chain links TRBV28 with TRBJ2-7; 10 nucleotides align to TRBD1. The germline CDR1 and CDR2 sequences are MDHEN and SYDVKM. The CDR3 is 14 amino acids.

V is TRBV9 and J is TRBJ2-3, with 7 positions matching TRBD2. The CDR3 sequence is 17 residues long. V lost 7 bases to trimming and J lost 5 bases; unmatched junction nucleotides: 19. CDR1 is SGDLS, CDR2 YYNGEE, per germline. CDR3 protein: CASSPTRARESLDTQYF. The CDR3, as DNA: TGTGCCAGCTCCCCCACCCGAGCGCGGGAGTCTTTAGATACGCAGTATTTT.

The V and J genes are TRBV11-3 and TRBJ2-7, with a weak D call TRBD2 (5 bases). V was pared by 2 bases and J by 3 bases, with 11 bases between. In germline, CDR1 is SGHNT, CDR2 YENEEA. This CDR3 comprises 14 residues. The CDR3 sequence: CASSLSGEYYEQYF. The CDR3, as DNA: TGTGCCAGCAGCTTAAGTGGGGAGTACTACGAGCAGTACTTC.